This TCR beta chain was captured in a study of T cell repertoires in cytomegalovirus infection. About the study: The authors relied on CMV epitopes, both recently identified HLA-C-restricted and well-studied HLA-B-restricted.

With 4 bases removed from V and 4 bases from J, the gap between germline ends came to 13 bases. Germline lookup yields CDR1 SGHVS and CDR2 FNYEAQ. The CDR3 spans 14 residues. TCRdb re-called the reads with MiXCR, one entry per CDR3 protein. The data show approximately 590,000 distinct CDR3 sequences, 40% seen once. Concerning this clonotype: The target antigen is unknown.

Study-level points and caveats: The study found HLA-C-restricted CMV-specific TCR beta clonotypes dominating the ex vivo response.

The sequence was obtained from a human donor in good health (CMV status not recorded). Some clones in this sample may be carry-over from other donors' samples. The chain has TRBV7-6 and TRBJ1-2; the D gene is possibly TRBD1 (5 bases). Sequenced material: cultured PBMCs, taken from culture after CMV antigen stimulation. CDR3 DNA sequence: TGTGCCAGCAGCTACCCCGGGGGGGGCTATGGCTACACCTTC. Protein: CASSYPGGGYGYTF.